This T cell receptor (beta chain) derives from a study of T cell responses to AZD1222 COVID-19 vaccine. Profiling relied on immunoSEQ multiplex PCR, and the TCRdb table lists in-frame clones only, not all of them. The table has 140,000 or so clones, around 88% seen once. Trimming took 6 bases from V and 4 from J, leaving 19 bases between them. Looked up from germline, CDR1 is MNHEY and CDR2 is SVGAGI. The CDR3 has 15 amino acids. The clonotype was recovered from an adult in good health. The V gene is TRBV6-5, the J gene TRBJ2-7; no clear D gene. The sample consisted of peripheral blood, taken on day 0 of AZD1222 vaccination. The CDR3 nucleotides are TGTGCCAGCAGCCAAACAGCCACCTCGTATTACGAGCAGTACTTC. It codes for CASSQTATSYYEQYF.